Presented here are 10 T cell receptor beta chains from one specimen sequenced in a study of T cells in Graves' hyperthyroidism and ophthalmopathy. Amplification yielded TCR beta CDR3 regions, with RNA transcripts as the source. During a first-round RT-PCR of the TCR CDR3, the HTBI primer set was used. TCRdb reprocessed the multiplex PCR reads with MiXCR, giving one entry per CDR3 protein. The table lists 750,000 to 950,000 distinct CDR3 sequences, around 38% of them singletons. Input material: blood. The source is a man younger than 35 with Graves' hyperthyroidism.

This clonotype was picked up many times. J is TRBJ1-5 and V is TRBV19, with unresolved D. This CDR3 has 16 amino acids. Trimming removed 10 bases at V and 7 bases at J, with 26 bases between. Germline CDR1 is LNHDA and CDR2 is SQIVND (reference sequence). CDR3 loop: CATKADHREVGQPQHF. In nucleotides, the CDR3 is TGTGCCACTAAGGCGGATCATCGGGAGGTTGGACAGCCCCAGCATTTT.

The chain recombines TRBV19 with TRBJ2-5; TRBD2 aligns across 9 bases. The CDR3 is 16 amino acids. CDR1 is LNHDA and CDR2 is SQIVND in the germline V gene (reference sequence). V gave up 3 bases and J gave up 2 bases; unmatched junction bases: 7. The CDR3, as DNA: TGTGCCAGTAGTATTTTTGGCGGGAGGGGGCAAGAGACCCAGTACTTC. Translating it yields CASSIFGGRGQETQYF.

V and J are TRBV7-9 and TRBJ1-5, with D maybe TRBD1 (6 bases). The CDR3 contains 13 residues. V shed 10 bases and J shed 11 bases, with 21 bases lying between them. Germline lookup yields CDR1 SEHNR and CDR2 FQNEAQ (reference sequence). The CDR3 sequence: CATNRESGETQHF. The CDR3 DNA is TGTGCCACCAACAGGGAATCCGGAGAGACCCAGCATTTT.

The rearrangement links TRBV25-1 to TRBJ2-7; no reliable D call. Looked up from germline, CDR1 is MGHDK and CDR2 is SYGVNS. This CDR3 is 14 amino acids long. V shed 8 bases and J shed 3 bases, with 17 bases lying between them. The CDR3 here is CASERSGTIYEQYF. CDR3 in DNA: TGTGCCAGCGAAAGATCTGGAACCATCTACGAGCAGTACTTC.

In the case of this clonotype: A much larger clone differs by one base, so this may be a read error. The chain links TRBV20-1 to TRBJ1-6; D is possibly TRBD1 (6 bases). The V gene's germline CDR1 is DFQATT and CDR2 SNEGSKA (reference sequence). Trimming took off 0 bases at V and 11 bases at J, with 14 bases between the two ends. The CDR3 is 14 residues long. The CDR3 reads CSAREPQGGPPLHF. The CDR3 nucleotides read TGCAGTGCTAGAGAACCACAGGGTGGCCCACCCCTCCACTTT.

Comment on this clonotype: It is unclear where the CDR3 begins or ends on the DNA, so no DNA is shown, and the CDR3 is as TCRdb lists it. The rearrangement uses TRBV9 and TRBJ2-2; the table's D call of TRBD2 was not tested on the DNA. Ends included, the CDR3 has 17 residues. CDR1 and CDR2 (germline): SGDLS, YYNGEE. CDR3 protein: CASSDAHSGGTPGSCFF.

The V call is TRBV18, the J call TRBJ1-1; D is unclear. CDR3 length: 13 residues. V lost 0 bases and J lost 11, with 13 bases in between. Per the germline V gene, CDR1 is KGHSH and CDR2 is LQKENI. For the CDR3, the DNA is TGTGCCAGCTCACCACCTGATGGTGTAATGGCTTTCTTT. Translating gives CASSPPDGVMAFF.

The rearrangement links TRBV5-1 to TRBJ2-5; maybe TRBD1 (5 bases). The CDR3 has 14 amino acids. The germline V and J ends were trimmed by 4 bases and 3 bases, with 13 bases remaining between them. Germline V gene data show CDR1 as SGHRS and CDR2 as YFSETQ. CDR3: CASSQGDSKETQYF. DNA for the CDR3: TGCGCCAGCAGCCAAGGAGACAGCAAAGAGACCCAGTACTTC. Variable domain in full (rest from reference TRBV5-1 and TRBJ2-5): KAGVTQTPRYLIKTRGQQVTLSCSPISGHRSVSWYQQTPGQGLQFLFEYFSETQRNKGNFPGRFSGRQFSNSRSEMNVSTLELGDSALYLCASSQGDSKETQYFGPGTRLLVL.

The chain uses TRBV7-9 and TRBJ2-6; 8 nucleotides line up with TRBD2. Trimming took 4 bases from V and 0 from J; bases not matched to a gene: 8. The CDR3 spans 18 residues. Germline V gene data show CDR1 as SEHNR and CDR2 as FQNEAQ (reference sequence). The CDR3 sequence is CASSSPTSEFSGANVLTF. The DNA of the CDR3 is TGTGCCAGCAGCTCCCCGACTAGCGAATTCTCTGGGGCCAACGTCCTGACTTTC.

The table lists this clonotype with many counts. The chain carries TRBV10-3 and TRBJ1-1, with TRBD1 identical over 10 bases. In germline, CDR1 is ENHRY, CDR2 SYGVKD. This CDR3 has 15 amino acids. The ends lost 2 bases at V and 5 bases at J; junction bases unmatched: 5. CDR3 loop: CAISEGQGVQTEAFF. The CDR3 region has the DNA TGTGCCATCAGTGAGGGACAGGGGGTTCAAACTGAAGCTTTCTTT.